These 4 T cell receptor beta chains share one sample of origin, sequenced in a study of T cells in Graves' hyperthyroidism and ophthalmopathy. The TCR beta CDR3 regions underwent amplification using RNA transcripts as the source. First-round RT-PCR with HTBI primers amplified the TCR CDR3 region. TCRdb fed the multiplex PCR reads into MiXCR, producing one record per CDR3 protein. The sample lists about 160,000 distinct CDR3 sequences; about a tenth were seen once. Input material: blood. All receptors derive from a woman in her late teens or twenties with Graves' hyperthyroidism that later progressed to Graves' ophthalmopathy.

The sample holds one count of this clonotype. Possible read error: a much larger clone is one base away. V is TRBV2 and J is TRBJ2-4, with TRBD1 matching over 8 bases. Germline V gene lookup returns CDR1 SNHLY and CDR2 FYNNEI. CDR3 length equals 15 residues. J was trimmed by 0 bases and V by 6 bases; bases with no gene match: 4. The CDR3 reads CASRDRDLAKNIQYF. In nucleotides, the CDR3 is TGTGCCAGCAGGGACAGGGACCTAGCCAAAAACATTCAGTACTTC.

This clonotype was counted between two and nine times. The chain combines TRBV6-1 with TRBJ2-2; D ambiguous. Germline lookup yields CDR1 MNHNS and CDR2 SASEGT. This CDR3 is 11 amino acids long. Trimming shortened V by 7 bases and J by 5 bases, and 5 bases separated the two germline ends. The CDR3 spells CASMDTGELFF. The DNA of the CDR3 is TGTGCCAGCATGGATACCGGGGAGCTGTTTTTT.

V usage is TRBV5-6 and J usage is TRBJ1-1, with 8 bases identical to TRBD1. J was trimmed by 7 bases and V by 0 bases; bases with no gene match: 5. The CDR3 extends over 14 amino acids. From germline, CDR1 is SGHDT and CDR2 YYEEEE. This CDR3 is CASSLEGQADEAFF. In DNA, the CDR3 is TGTGCCAGCAGCTTGGAGGGACAGGCCGATGAAGCTTTCTTT.

This clonotype was counted a few times. The chain has TRBV27 and TRBJ1-6; 8 positions agree with TRBD1. Losses at the gene ends were 4 bases for V and 0 bases for J; bases not matched to a gene: 2. Per germline, CDR1 MNHEY and CDR2 SMNVEV (reference sequence). The CDR3 contains 16 residues. The CDR3 nucleotides are TGTGCCAGCAGTTCACAGGGGGTCTCCTATAATTCACCCCTCCACTTT. Its protein product is CASSSQGVSYNSPLHF.